Here is one T cell receptor (beta chain) with its context. This specimen belongs to a study of blood T cell repertoires in COVID-19. Sequenced by immunoSEQ multiplex PCR; TCRdb stores in-frame clones only, minus some. The top ten clones hold 0.7% to 0.85% of a sample with 90,000 to 130,000 clones, over 80% of them seen once. V was pared by 4 bases and J by 8 bases, with 28 bases between. CDR1 is SGHDT and CDR2 is YYEEEE in the germline V gene. The CDR3 length is 18 residues. The specimen sequenced was peripheral blood. V gene TRBV5-6 combines with J gene TRBJ1-3; tentative D call: TRBD1 (6 bases). This TCR was sampled from a woman between 65 and 79 years old with acute or convalescent COVID-19. CDR3: CASSRQGDSPVAGDTIYF. CDR3 coding DNA: TGTGCCAGCAGCAGACAAGGAGATTCGCCCGTGGCAGGGGACACCATATATTTT.